A single sample is the source of the 18 T cell receptor beta chains below, sequenced in a study of blood T cell repertoires in COVID-19. Profiled with immunoSEQ multiplex PCR; TCRdb holds only in-frame clones, not every one. The table has 130,000 or so clones, about 80% seen once. Sequenced sample: peripheral blood. The receptors derive from a man aged 45-65 years with acute or convalescent COVID-19.

The chain has TRBV7-9 and TRBJ1-4, with 9 bases aligning to TRBD1. This CDR3 has 15 residues. J lost 7 bases, V lost 3 bases, and 6 bases had no gene match. Per the germline V gene, CDR1 is SEHNR and CDR2 is FQNEAQ (reference sequence). Here the CDR3 reads CASSFSTGGSEKLFF. CDR3 nucleotide sequence: TGTGCCAGCAGCTTCTCGACAGGGGGTAGTGAAAAACTGTTTTTT.

The chain employs TRBV5-4 and TRBJ2-4; TRBD1 matches 10 bases. V trimming: 4 bases; J trimming: 5 bases; junction bases outside the gene matches: 9. The germline V gene encodes CDR1 SGHNT and CDR2 YYREEE (reference sequence). This CDR3 is 16 amino acids long. The CDR3 nucleotides are TGTGCCAGCAGCCCGGGAGAGACAGGGGGCGAAAACATTCAGTACTTC. Residues: CASSPGETGGENIQYF.

The rearrangement joins TRBV3-1 (or the pseudogene TRBV3-2) to TRBJ2-1; TRBD2 matches 9 bases. The CDR3 runs 17 residues. Per germline, CDR1 LGHDT and CDR2 YNNKEL (reference sequence). The J segment lost 7 bases and the V segment lost 0 bases, leaving 10 bases of the junction unmatched. In nucleotides, the CDR3 is TGTGCCAGCAGCCAAGATATCGGCGGGGGGGCTAGGAATGAGCAGTTCTTC. The encoded protein is CASSQDIGGGARNEQFF.

The genes are TRBV11-2 and TRBJ1-2; D possibly corresponds to TRBD1 (5 bases). The germline gives CDR1 SGHAT, CDR2 FQNNGV. The CDR3 loop spans 13 amino acids. Trimming shortened V by 1 base and J by 4 bases, and 7 bases separated the two germline ends. The CDR3 DNA is TGTGCCAGCAGCTTAGTGCAGGGCTATGGCTACACCTTC. Its translation: CASSLVQGYGYTF.

This clone was recorded once. V is TRBV6-1 and J is TRBJ2-3; D is unresolved. Between the trimmed V and J ends, which lost 2 bases and 4 bases, there was a span of 13 bases. The CDR3 has 15 residues. CDR1 MNHNS and CDR2 SASEGT come from the germline V gene. Written as DNA, the CDR3 is TGTGCCAGCAGTGAACCTGTGGTAGTTCCAGATACGCAGTATTTT. Protein sequence: CASSEPVVVPDTQYF.

This chain joins TRBV30 and TRBJ1-2; D gene uncertain. Germline assignment: CDR1 GTSNPN and CDR2 SVGIG (reference sequence). The CDR3 length is 12 residues. Trimming removed 3 bases from V and 3 bases from J, with 8 bases in between. In nucleotides, the CDR3 is TGTGCCTGGAGGGCAGATTACTATGGCTACACCTTC. Its protein is CAWRADYYGYTF.

J is TRBJ2-3 and V is TRBV7-2; 9 bases are shared with TRBD2. In germline, CDR1 is SGHTA, CDR2 FQGNSA. The CDR3 length is 15 residues. J was trimmed by 4 bases and V by 3 bases; bases with no gene match: 5. CDR3 coding DNA: TGTGCCAGCAGCTTGCGGGGGGGCCGCCCAGATACGCAGTATTTT. It encodes CASSLRGGRPDTQYF.

This chain connects TRBV6-1 to TRBJ2-2, with D possibly TRBD2 on 5 matching bases. This CDR3 has 15 residues. CDR1 MNHNS and CDR2 SASEGT come from the germline V gene. The V gene lost 1 base and the J gene lost 8 bases, with 14 bases spanning the gap. The CDR3 DNA reads as TGTGCCAGCAGTGAAGTCGGCGGATTAGCGGGGGAGCTGTTTTTT. Translation: CASSEVGGLAGELFF.

This clone is medium-sized within its sample. The J gene is TRBJ1-3, the V gene TRBV30; D possibly corresponds to TRBD1 (6 bases). Germline-derived CDR1 and CDR2 are GTSNPN and SVGIG (reference sequence). The CDR3 spans 16 residues. Trimming removed 0 bases at V and 0 bases at J, with 12 bases between. CDR3: CAWSVRGGVSGNTIYF. CDR3 in DNA: TGTGCCTGGAGTGTACGGGGGGGCGTCTCTGGAAACACCATATATTTT.

This chain uses TRBV29-1 with TRBJ2-1; TRBD1 matches at 7 bases. CDR3 length: 14 residues. Trimming removed 1 base from V and 4 bases from J; junction bases left unmatched: 4. Germline V gives CDR1 SQVTM, CDR2 ANQGSEA. As DNA, the CDR3 is TGCAGCGTTGAAGTGGGACAGCCTTACAATGAGCAGTTCTTC. As protein: CSVEVGQPYNEQFF.

The rearrangement links TRBV21-1 to TRBJ2-7; no check of the table's D call, TRBD2, against the DNA was made. TRBV21-1 is a pseudogene. The CDR3 sequence is 14 residues long. The DNA for the CDR3 is TGTGCCAGCAGCAAGGTAAGGGAGAGGTACGAGCAGTACGTC. It encodes CASSKVRERYEQYV.

V usage is TRBV27 and J usage is TRBJ2-2; 12 bases align to TRBD2. This CDR3 comprises 19 residues. CDR1 and CDR2 (germline): MNHEY, SMNVEV (reference sequence). After removal of 7 bases from V and 0 bases from J, the junction contained 12 bases not matched to a gene. The CDR3 DNA follows: TGTGCCAGCACCTACCTGAGACTAGCGGGGGACCCGAACACCGGGGAGCTGTTTTTT. It codes for CASTYLRLAGDPNTGELFF.

V gene TRBV6-6 combines with J gene TRBJ1-2; TRBD1 might be the D (6 bases). The V end was cut by 2 bases, the J end by 5 bases, with 15 bases between. Germline-derived CDR1 and CDR2 are MNHNY and SVGAGI (reference sequence). The CDR3 has 15 residues. The CDR3 DNA follows: TGTGCCAGCAGTTACCCTCGACAGGCCCAATATGGCTACACCTTC. Translated, it gives CASSYPRQAQYGYTF.

The chain has TRBV30 and TRBJ1-2; D uncertain. Trimming took 5 bases from V and 3 from J, leaving 16 bases between them. The length of the CDR3 is 14 residues. The germline V gene has CDR1 GTSNPN and CDR2 SVGIG (reference sequence). The CDR3 loop is CAWAEEDWDYGYTF. As DNA, the CDR3 is TGTGCCTGGGCCGAGGAGGACTGGGACTATGGCTACACCTTC.

V and J are TRBV15 and TRBJ1-6, with 7 positions matching TRBD1. Germline V gene lookup returns CDR1 LNHNV and CDR2 YYDKDF (reference sequence). This CDR3 has 16 residues. V gave up 0 bases and J gave up 6 bases; unmatched junction bases: 5. The CDR3 nucleotides read TGTGCCACCAGCAGAGATTTCAACAGGGGTAATTCACCCCTCCACTTT. Protein sequence: CATSRDFNRGNSPLHF.

This chain links TRBV7-9 with TRBJ1-1; D gene uncertain. CDR1 SEHNR and CDR2 FQNEAQ come from the germline V gene (reference sequence). Trimming removed 3 bases from V and 4 bases from J, with 12 bases in between. The CDR3 extends over 14 amino acids. This CDR3 is CASSFSASGTEAFF. The CDR3 DNA reads TGTGCCAGCAGCTTTTCGGCGAGCGGCACTGAAGCTTTCTTT.

The chain is built from TRBV11-2 and TRBJ2-2; 11 bases line up with TRBD2. There are 16 residues in the CDR3. J lost 2 bases, V lost 2 bases, and 1 base had no gene match. CDR1 and CDR2 from the germline V gene are SGHAT and FQNNGV. The CDR3, as DNA: TGTGCCAGCAGCTTACTAGCGGGGGGTAACACCGGGGAGCTGTTTTTT. Translation gives CASSLLAGGNTGELFF. Variable domain in full (rest from reference TRBV11-2 and TRBJ2-2): EAGVAQSPRYKIIEKRQSVAFWCNPISGHATLYWYQQILGQGPKLLIQFQNNGVVDDSQLPKDRFSAERLKGVDSTLKIQPAKLEDSAVYLCASSLLAGGNTGELFFGEGSRLTVL.

This clone showed up just a few times. The chain uses TRBV19 and TRBJ1-5, with 9 bases aligning to TRBD1. V gave up 4 bases and J gave up 0 bases; unmatched junction bases: 1. Germline assignment: CDR1 LNHDA and CDR2 SQIVND (reference sequence). The CDR3 loop spans 15 amino acids. This chain's CDR3 is CASSRDRDSNQPQHF. DNA of the CDR3: TGTGCCAGTAGTAGGGACAGGGATAGCAATCAGCCCCAGCATTTT.